Shown below are 4 T cell receptor beta chains from a single sample sequenced in a study of long-term antiretroviral therapy in people with HIV (dated by TCRdb to the early 2020s). Sequencing of the TRB variable region was done with the immunoSEQ hsTCRB v3.0 assay at survey level resolution. TCRdb re-hosts the immuneACCESS table, in-frame sequences only. Its copies lack some clones; in the studies checked, an unresolved V gene accounts for under half of them, and the cause for the rest is not known. The sample records around 21,000 clones, around 87% of which are singletons. Jointly, the top ten make up around 8.4% of the sample. Sequencing used unsorted PBMCs, obtained 0.2 years before starting antiretroviral therapy. Receptors originate from a man younger than 35 with HIV.

The rearrangement uses TRBV6-1 and TRBJ2-7, with 7 bases fitting TRBD1. This CDR3 region has 15 residues. CDR1 is MNHNS and CDR2 is SASEGT in the germline V gene. With 2 bases clipped from V and 0 bases from J, the junction kept 4 bases outside the gene matches. CDR3 in amino acids: CASSERGQSSYEQYF. For the CDR3, the DNA is TGTGCCAGCAGTGAAAGGGGACAGAGCTCCTACGAGCAGTACTTC.

Of note for this clone: One end of the junction does not line up with germline, which may come from a read error. The V call is TRBV6-5, the J call TRBJ1-2; TRBD1 might be the D (6 bases). The germline CDR1 and CDR2 sequences are MNHEY and SVGAGI. This CDR3 region has 13 residues. CDR3 sequence reads: CASRRGGTHEMGF. The CDR3 bases are TGTGCCAGCAGACGGGGTGGGACACACGAGATGGGGTTC.

This chain joins TRBV19 and TRBJ2-1; 12 positions agree with TRBD2. This CDR3 is built from 14 residues. The J segment lost 7 bases and the V segment lost 7 bases, leaving 5 bases of the junction unmatched. CDR1 LNHDA and CDR2 SQIVND come from the germline V gene (reference sequence). This chain's CDR3 is CASKTSGRMNEQFF. In DNA, the CDR3 is TGTGCCAGTAAAACTAGCGGGAGGATGAATGAGCAGTTCTTC. Complete variable domain (other parts from reference TRBV19 and TRBJ2-1): DGGITQSPKYLFRKEGQNVTLSCEQNLNHDAMYWYRQDPGQGLRLIYYSQIVNDFQKGDIAEGYSVSREKKESFPLTVTSAQKNPTAFYLCASKTSGRMNEQFFGPGTRLTVL.

This clone was found a few times. The V and J genes are TRBV7-9 and TRBJ1-1; D ambiguous. Between the trimmed V and J ends, which lost 5 bases and 2 bases, there was a span of 12 bases. Looked up from germline, CDR1 is SEHNR and CDR2 is FQNEAQ (reference sequence). This CDR3 comprises 14 residues. The CDR3 DNA is TGTGCCAGCAGCCTAAAGGGAGTTAACACTGAAGCTTTCTTT. Protein sequence: CASSLKGVNTEAFF.